This entry lists 14 T cell receptor beta chains sequenced from one sample in a study of CD4+ T cells in melanoma. Measured with immunoSEQ multiplex PCR; TCRdb has only the in-frame clones, and not every one. Here the sample spans about 50,000 clones, 89% being singletons. The sequenced material came from peripheral blood. These receptors were obtained from a human donor with melanoma.

This chain links TRBV7-9 with TRBJ2-2; 11 bases fit TRBD1. This CDR3 contains 15 residues. The germline CDR1 and CDR2 sequences are SEHNR and FQNEAQ (reference sequence). J was trimmed by 6 bases and V by 5 bases; bases with no gene match: 5. The CDR3 is CASSRSGQGAGELFF. CDR3 sequence (DNA): TGTGCCAGCAGCCGTTCGGGACAGGGGGCCGGGGAGCTGTTTTTT.

The chain links TRBV4-1 to TRBJ1-3; D not resolved. The length of the CDR3 is 17 residues. The V end lost 2 bases, the J end lost 3 bases, and 17 bases lay between the germline ends. Germline V gene lookup returns CDR1 MGHRA and CDR2 YSYEKL. For the CDR3, the DNA is TGCGCCAGCAGCCAATATTTCGACCTCGAGGGTGGAAACACCATATATTTT. This sequence encodes CASSQYFDLEGGNTIYF.

The rearrangement joins TRBV2 to TRBJ2-5, with unresolved D. Trimming shortened V by 1 base and J by 2 bases, and 8 bases separated the two germline ends. This CDR3 comprises 14 residues. From germline, CDR1 is SNHLY and CDR2 FYNNEI. CDR3 residues: CASSEGVGQETQYF. CDR3 nucleotide sequence: TGTGCCAGCAGTGAAGGGGTAGGGCAAGAGACCCAGTACTTC.

The J gene is TRBJ1-2, the V gene TRBV6-5, with D perhaps matching TRBD1 (5 bases). Trimming stripped 4 bases from V and 4 bases from J, with 7 bases between. Germline V lookup: CDR1 MNHEY, CDR2 SVGAGI. CDR3 length equals 12 residues. In DNA form, the CDR3 reads TGTGCCAGCAGTTCGGGACCCTATGGCTACACCTTC. It codes for CASSSGPYGYTF.

V is TRBV28 and J is TRBJ2-5, with 7 nucleotides matching TRBD1. TRBJ2-7 explains the end of the DNA better; the J call may be wrong. Germline-derived CDR1 and CDR2 are MDHEN and SYDVKM. The CDR3 is 14 residues long. The CDR3 protein is CASGTTGIPYEQYF. CDR3 DNA sequence: TGTGCCAGCGGAACGACAGGGATCCCCTACGAGCAGTACTTC.

The V and J genes are TRBV30 and TRBJ2-7; D not certain. V lost 5 bases to trimming and J lost 2 bases, with 7 bases between them. Germline-derived CDR1 and CDR2 are GTSNPN and SVGIG (reference sequence). The CDR3 sequence is 11 residues long. The CDR3 protein is CAWASAYEQYF. DNA of the CDR3: TGTGCCTGGGCCTCTGCCTACGAGCAGTACTTC.

The chain recombines TRBV7-2 with TRBJ2-7; a weak D match, TRBD1 (6 bases). This CDR3 is built from 16 residues. The V gene's germline CDR1 is SGHTA and CDR2 FQGNSA. V lost 2 bases and J lost 3, with 17 bases in between. The CDR3 DNA reads as TGTGCCAGCAGCTTAATTCGTGCAGGGGCTCACTACGAGCAGTACTTC. It specifies CASSLIRAGAHYEQYF.

This clone was detected only once. The chain joins TRBV28 to TRBJ1-5, with D perhaps TRBD1 (5 bases). This CDR3 comprises 15 residues. The V gene lost 5 bases and the J gene lost 5 bases, with 16 bases spanning the gap. In germline, CDR1 is MDHEN, CDR2 SYDVKM. In DNA, the CDR3 is TGTGCCAGCAGTCCTCGGAGAGAGGGGTATCAGCCCCAGCATTTT. Its protein product is CASSPRREGYQPQHF.

Only a few counts were recorded for this clone. The chain employs TRBV11-1 and TRBJ2-7; 8 bases match TRBD1. From germline, CDR1 is SGHAT and CDR2 FQDESV (reference sequence). The CDR3 totals 14 residues. Trimming took 5 bases from V and 4 from J; bases not matched to a gene: 7. CDR3 in amino acids: CASSLRQGLYEQYF. The CDR3 DNA follows: TGTGCCAGCAGCCTACGACAGGGGTTGTACGAGCAGTACTTC.

The CDR3 DNA reads TGTGCCAGCAGTTTGGTTTCGGGGGAAAAACTGTTTTTT. Amino acid sequence: CASSLVSGEKLFF. The chain has TRBV28 and TRBJ1-4; D uncertain. Germline values: CDR1 MDHEN, CDR2 SYDVKM. The CDR3 totals 13 residues. V lost 3 bases and J 8 bases, leaving 10 bases between the germline ends.

The V gene is TRBV30, the J gene TRBJ1-1, with D uncertain. CDR3 length equals 14 residues. V lost 1 base to trimming and J lost 0 bases, with 9 bases between them. CDR1 and CDR2 (germline): GTSNPN, SVGIG (reference sequence). The CDR3 DNA sequence: TGTGCCTGGAGTGATCTGGTCATGAACACTGAAGCTTTCTTT. Translating gives CAWSDLVMNTEAFF.

The J gene is TRBJ2-3, the V gene TRBV2; perhaps TRBD2 as D (6 bases). The CDR3 totals 11 residues. Germline-derived CDR1 and CDR2 are SNHLY and FYNNEI. Between the trimmed V and J ends, which lost 8 bases and 5 bases, there was a span of 8 bases. The CDR3 DNA reads TGTGCCAGCGGGAGGAAAGATACGCAGTATTTT. This sequence encodes CASGRKDTQYF.

The rearrangement joins TRBV7-3 to TRBJ2-5; a possible D gene is TRBD1 (5 bases). The CDR3 covers 16 residues. Germline V lookup: CDR1 SGHTA, CDR2 FQGTGA. Trimming took off 2 bases at V and 4 bases at J, with 17 bases between the two ends. The CDR3 protein is CASSLGLGAGRETQYF. DNA of the CDR3: TGTGCCAGCAGCTTAGGTTTAGGGGCTGGCAGAGAGACCCAGTACTTC. Full variable domain (rest looked up from reference TRBV7-3 and TRBJ2-5): GAGVSQTPSNKVTEKGKYVELRCDPISGHTALYWYRQSLGQGPEFLIYFQGTGAADDSGLPNDRFFAVRPEGSVSTLKIQRTERGDSAVYLCASSLGLGAGRETQYFGPGTRLLVL.

The chain uses TRBV28 and TRBJ2-7, with D tentatively TRBD1 (7 bases). Germline CDR1 and CDR2: MDHEN and SYDVKM. V shed 3 bases and J shed 2 bases, with 11 bases lying between them. CDR3 length: 14 amino acids. The CDR3 loop is CASSFRGVPYEQYF. The CDR3 DNA sequence: TGTGCCAGCAGTTTCAGGGGGGTCCCCTACGAGCAGTACTTC. The full variable domain, completed using reference TRBV28 and TRBJ2-7, is DVKVTQSSRYLVKRTGEKVFLECVQDMDHENMFWYRQDPGLGLRLIYFSYDVKMKEKGDIPEGYSVSREKKERFSLILESASTNQTSMYLCASSFRGVPYEQYFGPGTRLTVT.